This TCR beta chain was captured by sequencing in a study of cytomegalovirus exposure and HLA in healthy donors. V shed 6 bases and J shed 9 bases, with 15 bases lying between them. Germline CDR1 and CDR2: LNHDA and SQIVND (reference sequence). The CDR3 contains 13 residues. 13 Jbeta primers and 60 Vbeta primers were used for the PCR. Clones were sequenced by immunoSEQ multiplex PCR, and TCRdb holds only the in-frame ones, with some missing. Of 100,000 or so clones listed, 81% are singletons. The chain recombines TRBV19 with TRBJ2-1; D is ambiguous. Material for sequencing was PBMCs. The sequence was collected from a man between 40 and 49 years old in good health and CMV-seropositive. The CDR3 DNA follows: TGTGCCAGTAGGGCCCCCCCCGCTGGTGAGCAGTTCTTC. Protein: CASRAPPAGEQFF.